Here is one TCR beta chain with its context. Its specificity is unknown. These data originate in a study of identical twins. The junction had 16 bases not matched to a gene; V was cut back by 5 bases and J by 5 bases. Germline CDR1 and CDR2: SGHAT and FQNNGV. This CDR3 has 19 amino acids. TCRdb called the 5' RACE reads again in MiXCR, with one record for every CDR3 protein. The sample lists some 630,000 distinct CDR3 sequences; 7% to 7.5% were seen once. Findings and caveats of the study: Reduced insertions were recorded for abundant cord blood beta clonotypes, with no such pattern in memory repertoires. Cross-sectional statistics underpinned the conclusions; the same donors were not followed. Zero-insertion results could be subject to partial confounding by invariant MAIT and iNKT cells.

These data are also associated with another study on yellow fever vaccine responses in identical twins.

The clonotype comes from a woman younger than 30 in good health. The chain combines TRBV11-2 with TRBJ2-2; 11 bases agree with TRBD1. Sequencing was carried out using PBMCs. The CDR3, as DNA: TGTGCCAGCAGCCCCAGGACAGGGGGCATATATTTTGAGACCGGGGAGCTGTTTTTT. The encoded protein is CASSPRTGGIYFETGELFF.